The 15 T cell receptor beta chains given below trace back to one sample, sequenced in a study of OX40 agonist ivuxolimab in advanced cancers. The protocol was immunoSEQ multiplex PCR, while the TCRdb copy is restricted to in-frame clones and leaves out a portion. The sample has more than 45,000 clones; 88% are singletons. The sequencing used CD4+ or CD8+ T cells sorted from blood, collected in a trial of the OX40 agonist ivuxolimab. Source of these receptors: an adult with an advanced solid tumor such as melanoma, head and neck, liver or kidney cancer.

As for this clone: The same CDR3 arises from other DNA sequences in this sample as well. V and J are TRBV5-4 and TRBJ2-4, with 7 bases that match TRBD1. The CDR3 spans 14 residues. Germline assignment: CDR1 SGHNT and CDR2 YYREEE (reference sequence). J gave up 5 bases and V 0 bases, and 2 bases lay outside the gene matches. The CDR3 nucleotides are TGTGCCAGCAGCTTGGGGCAGGGGGAAAACATTCAGTACTTC. Translation: CASSLGQGENIQYF.

This chain links TRBV9 with TRBJ2-7, with 7 bases fitting TRBD1. CDR1 is SGDLS, CDR2 YYNGEE, per germline. There are 13 residues in the CDR3. V was pared by 4 bases and J by 6 bases, with 7 bases of the junction left unmatched. The CDR3 sequence: CASSFRQGGEQYF. CDR3 in DNA: TGTGCCAGCAGCTTTCGACAGGGCGGCGAGCAGTACTTC.

The DNA of the CDR3 is TGTGCCAGCAGAGACCGGGACAGGGCATATGAAGCTTTCTTT. Translating it yields CASRDRDRAYEAFF. This chain links TRBV6-5 with TRBJ1-1, with 9 bases that match TRBD1. The germline V gene has CDR1 MNHEY and CDR2 SVGAGI. This CDR3 contains 14 residues. V lost 6 bases to trimming and J lost 7 bases; unmatched junction nucleotides: 9.

The chain carries TRBV7-9 and TRBJ1-2; D is uncertain. The germline gives CDR1 SEHNR, CDR2 FQNEAQ (reference sequence). The V and J ends lost 3 bases and 6 bases respectively, with 8 bases between them. This CDR3 is 12 amino acids long. CDR3 DNA sequence: TGTGCCAGCAGCTTGGACCTAAATGGCTACACCTTC. It is translated as CASSLDLNGYTF.

J is TRBJ1-1 and V is TRBV18; 9 bases are a match to TRBD1. Germline V gene lookup returns CDR1 KGHSH and CDR2 LQKENI. V lost 3 bases, J lost 8 bases, and 7 bases stayed unmatched. The CDR3 spans 14 residues. In DNA, the CDR3 is TGTGCCAGCTCACCCGGACAGGGGTCGTGGGAAGCTTTCTTT. Protein product: CASSPGQGSWEAFF.

This rearrangement joins TRBV11-3 to TRBJ2-3; TRBD2 might be the D (6 bases). The CDR3 covers 15 residues. The V gene's germline CDR1 is SGHNT and CDR2 YENEEA. Trimming took 1 base from V and 6 from J, leaving 14 bases between them. In DNA, the CDR3 is TGTGCCAGCAGCTTAGGGGACGGGAGTGGGGATACGCAGTATTTT. The encoded protein is CASSLGDGSGDTQYF.

The CDR3 spells CASSLVGGNTEAFF. CDR3 in DNA: TGTGCCAGCAGCTTAGTAGGCGGGAACACTGAAGCTTTCTTT. The chain couples TRBV7-2 to TRBJ1-1; unclear D gene. Germline V gene sequence: CDR1 SGHTA, CDR2 FQGNSA. The CDR3 runs to 14 residues. Trimming stripped 1 base from V and 1 base from J, with 7 bases between.

This rearrangement joins TRBV7-2 to TRBJ1-2, with D perhaps matching TRBD1 (6 bases). The CDR3 is 15 residues long. Per germline, CDR1 SGHTA and CDR2 FQGNSA. Deletions cut 4 bases from V and 4 bases from J, with 16 bases between. The CDR3 nucleotides read TGTGCCAGCAGCTCAGGACAGCTTGGTATCTATGGCTACACCTTC. Translated, it gives CASSSGQLGIYGYTF.

The chain is built from TRBV14 and TRBJ2-1; 7 nucleotides agree with TRBD1. With V trimmed by 3 bases and J by 3 bases, 2 bases remained unmatched. CDR3 size: 14 residues. Germline V CDR1 and CDR2: SGHDN, FVKESK. The CDR3 region is CASSQRGLYNEQFF. Written as DNA, the CDR3 is TGTGCCAGCAGCCAGAGGGGGCTCTACAATGAGCAGTTCTTC.

The rearrangement uses TRBV6-5 and TRBJ2-7, with D tentatively TRBD2 (6 bases). CDR1 MNHEY and CDR2 SVGAGI come from the germline V gene. This CDR3 contains 13 residues. Trimming left V 2 bases short and J 4 bases short, with 9 bases between. The CDR3 region is CASSYPGGYEQYF. The CDR3 bases are TGTGCCAGCAGTTACCCTGGGGGGTACGAGCAGTACTTC.

The table lists this clone with a few counts. The V call is TRBV11-2, the J call TRBJ2-2, with D perhaps assigned TRBD1 or TRBD2 (6 bases each). The CDR3 consists of 16 residues. Trimming removed 1 base at V and 5 bases at J, with 14 bases between. From germline, CDR1 is SGHAT and CDR2 FQNNGV. The CDR3 spells CASSLGGGSWTGELFF. CDR3 nucleotide sequence: TGTGCCAGCAGCTTAGGAGGGGGGAGTTGGACCGGGGAGCTGTTTTTT.

The rearrangement uses TRBV27 and TRBJ2-5; 7 bases are a match to TRBD1. Trimming took 4 bases from V and 5 from J; bases not matched to a gene: 7. Per germline, CDR1 MNHEY and CDR2 SMNVEV (reference sequence). The CDR3 extends over 14 amino acids. CDR3 nucleotide sequence: TGTGCCAGCAGTTCCGGACAGGTGGGGGAGACCCAGTACTTC. It translates to CASSSGQVGETQYF.

The chain couples TRBV2 to TRBJ2-7; D is unclear. The germline V gene has CDR1 SNHLY and CDR2 FYNNEI. Trimming removed 6 bases from V and 6 bases from J, with 12 bases in between. The CDR3 has 12 amino acids. The CDR3 loop reads CASRGSVGEQYF. The CDR3 DNA reads TGTGCCAGCAGAGGATCGGTTGGCGAGCAGTACTTC.

The chain links TRBV18 to TRBJ2-2; D is possibly TRBD1 (5 bases). The CDR3 covers 18 residues. Per the germline V gene, CDR1 is KGHSH and CDR2 is LQKENI. V lost 2 bases and J 2 bases, leaving 18 bases between the germline ends. The CDR3 DNA reads as TGTGCCAGCTCACCATTCTTGATACAGGAAATTAACACCGGGGAGCTGTTTTTT. The encoded protein is CASSPFLIQEINTGELFF.

This clone was detected once. The rearrangement joins TRBV5-4 to TRBJ1-4; D gene ambiguous. The CDR3 sequence is 17 residues long. Trimming pared 4 bases from V and 8 bases from J, leaving 24 bases between. Germline CDR1 is SGHNT and CDR2 is YYREEE (reference sequence). CDR3 amino acids: CASSPDTPYARGEKLFF. Here the CDR3 DNA reads TGTGCCAGCAGCCCCGACACGCCATATGCTAGAGGGGAAAAACTGTTTTTT. Based on the CDR3 plus reference TRBV5-4 and TRBJ1-4, the full variable domain is ETGVTQSPTHLIKTRGQQVTLRCSSQSGHNTVSWYQQALGQGPQFIFQYYREEENGRGNFPPRFSGLQFPNYSSELNVNALELDDSALYLCASSPDTPYARGEKLFFGSGTQLSVL.